Below are 2 T cell receptor beta chains sequenced from a single sample in a study of graft-versus-host responses after intestinal transplantation. Libraries were prepared by immunoSEQ multiplex PCR; TCRdb keeps only in-frame clonotypes and omits some of them. The sample lists nearly 110,000 clones, approximately 88% occurring once. The antigens for these receptors are not known. The sample consisted of unstimulated CD4+ T cells sorted from spleen or lymph node cells, taken before transplant. All receptors come from a human donor who was the organ donor for an intestinal transplant.

The chain recombines TRBV7-2 with TRBJ2-7, with 9 bases identical to TRBD1. V shed 4 bases and J 5 bases; nucleotides not matched to a gene: 15. CDR1 is SGHTA and CDR2 is FQGNSA in the germline V gene. This CDR3 contains 17 residues. CDR3 sequence (DNA): TGTGCCAGCAGCTCCTCAAGGACAGGGGAAAGGAGCAACGAGCAGTACTTC. Amino acids: CASSSSRTGERSNEQYF.

The V gene is TRBV19, the J gene TRBJ1-3, with TRBD1 matching 9 bases. The CDR3 runs 13 residues. Unmatched junction bases numbered 4, after V lost 5 bases and J lost 8 bases. CDR1 LNHDA and CDR2 SQIVND come from the germline V gene (reference sequence). Written as DNA, the CDR3 is TGTGCCAGTAGTGTACAGGGGGCAGACACCATATATTTT. Amino acids: CASSVQGADTIYF.